This T cell receptor (beta chain) was recorded in a study of T cells in Graves' hyperthyroidism and ophthalmopathy. General study results and limits: Ophthalmopathy was separated from stable hyperthyroidism by a 13 V-J model.

TCR beta CDR3 regions were amplified from RNA transcripts. Researchers ran a first-round RT-PCR on the TCR CDR3 using the HTBI primer set. TCRdb reprocessed the multiplex PCR reads with MiXCR, giving one entry per CDR3 protein. The sample has 300,000 to 450,000 distinct CDR3 sequences; about 14% are singletons. A NOSPECS grade of at least 4, a Clinical Activity Score of at least 3 and duration under 3 months were recorded in ophthalmopathy patients. Uncontrolled infection, other autoimmune disease, pregnancy or lactation excluded patients. Trimming removed 6 bases from V and 1 base from J; junction bases left unmatched: 4. The CDR3 is 14 amino acids. The V gene's germline CDR1 is MDHEN and CDR2 SYDVKM. This clonotype has a count of ten or more. Its target is not known.

V is TRBV28 and J is TRBJ2-3, with 7 bases matching TRBD2. The receptor was derived from a woman aged 25 to 39 with Graves' ophthalmopathy. Sequencing used blood. In nucleotides, the CDR3 is TGTGCCAGCAGGCCAAGCGGGGGCACAGATACGCAGTATTTT. It translates to CASRPSGGTDTQYF.